This TCR beta chain was found in a study of shared clonotypes between healthy human individuals. Whole-study results and caveats: Estimated richness was generally greater in naive than memory subsets.

Regarding this clone: What it binds is not known.

Negatively enriched CD4+ T cells were divided by CD45RA into naive and memory. The CDR3 runs 14 residues. Trimming took 2 bases from V and 6 from J, leaving 13 bases between them. Germline-derived CDR1 and CDR2 are MDHEN and SYDVKM. This table comes from immunoSEQ multiplex PCR, and its TCRdb copy is limited to in-frame clones, with some not included. The sample lists approximately 350,000 clones, 74% occurring once. Sequenced: memory CD4+ T cells sorted from blood. Subset described: CD45RA-negative fraction. The sequence was collected from a man between 25 and 39 years old in good health. The chain links TRBV28 to TRBJ1-1, with D unresolved. The CDR3: CASSLTPPKAEAFF. CDR3 DNA: TGTGCCAGCAGTTTAACCCCCCCAAAGGCTGAAGCTTTCTTT. The variable domain in full, with the rest retrieved from reference TRBV28 and TRBJ1-1, is DVKVTQSSRYLVKRTGEKVFLECVQDMDHENMFWYRQDPGLGLRLIYFSYDVKMKEKGDIPEGYSVSREKKERFSLILESASTNQTSMYLCASSLTPPKAEAFFGQGTRLTVV.